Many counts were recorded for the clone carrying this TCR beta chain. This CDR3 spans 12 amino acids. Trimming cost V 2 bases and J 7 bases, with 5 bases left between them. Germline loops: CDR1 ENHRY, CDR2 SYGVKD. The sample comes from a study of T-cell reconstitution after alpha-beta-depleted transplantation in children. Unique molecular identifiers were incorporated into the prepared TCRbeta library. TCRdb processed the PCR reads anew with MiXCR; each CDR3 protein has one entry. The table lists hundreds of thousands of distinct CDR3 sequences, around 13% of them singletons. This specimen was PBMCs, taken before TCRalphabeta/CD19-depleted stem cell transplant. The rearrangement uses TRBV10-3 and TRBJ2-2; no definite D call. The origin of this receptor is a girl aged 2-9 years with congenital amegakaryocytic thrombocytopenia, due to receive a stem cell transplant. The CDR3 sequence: CAISEVGGELFF. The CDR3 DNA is TGTGCCATCAGTGAGGTGGGCGGGGAGCTGTTTTTT.